The rows below give T cell receptor beta chains drawn from one sample of a study of early T cells in non-severe SARS-CoV-2 infection. Using its own MiXCR run on the 5' RACE reads, TCRdb lists one record per CDR3 protein. The data show about 69,000 distinct CDR3 sequences, over 3.5% seen once. The starting material was whole blood, obtained at baseline. Source of these receptors: an adult who was a healthcare worker with PCR-confirmed SARS-CoV-2 infection or an uninfected control (not recorded which). The donor label of this sample is uncertain. Each CDR3 is given with its conserved first and last residue. D genes are given only for firm matches. Size is omitted from some rows. Given values are once, few, many or a class for expanded clones.

v_gene	d_gene	j_gene	abundance	CDR3nt	CDR3aa
TRBV4-1	-	TRBJ1-4	few	TGCGCCAGCAGCCAAGTTTTGGGGGATATACTGCTGTTTTTT	CASSQVLGDILLFF
TRBV28	-	TRBJ2-7	-	TGTGCCAGCAGAAGGGACGGAACCTACGAGCAGTACTTC	CASRRDGTYEQYF
TRBV7-2	TRBD1	TRBJ1-5	few	TGTGCCAGCAGAGGGGGCGCCGAAGACAATCAGCCCCAGCATTTT	CASRGGAEDNQPQHF
TRBV20-1	TRBD1	TRBJ1-2	many	TGCAGTGCTCGAGCCCAGGGGGCGCCCGGCTACACCTTC	CSARAQGAPGYTF
TRBV11-2	-	TRBJ2-3	few	TGTGCCAGCAGCTTACCCCGGAATACGCAGTATTTT	CASSLPRNTQYF
TRBV2	TRBD1	TRBJ1-5	few	TGTGCCAGCAGAGCGGACAGGGGAGACTATCAGCCCCAGCATTTT	CASRADRGDYQPQHF
TRBV6-1	-	TRBJ1-5	-	TGTGCCAGCAGTGAACTGACAGGTTTTAGCAATCAGCCCCAGCATTTT	CASSELTGFSNQPQHF
TRBV7-9	-	TRBJ1-1	few	TGTGCCAGCAGCTTCGGAACAGGATACACTGAAGCTTTCTTT	CASSFGTGYTEAFF
TRBV11-2	-	TRBJ2-6	many	TGTGCCAGCAGCTTAACGGACTCTGGGGCCAACGTCCTGACTTTC	CASSLTDSGANVLTF
TRBV5-1	-	TRBJ2-3	-	TGCGCCAGCAGGGGCGTGGGGGGATCCGATACGCAGTATTTT	CASRGVGGSDTQYF
TRBV30	-	TRBJ2-6	many	TGTGCCTGGAGTCCCGTAGCCAACGTCCTGACTTTC	CAWSPVANVLTF
TRBV5-8	TRBD1	TRBJ1-1	-	TGTGCCAGCAGCTGGATCCGCCGGGACAGGGCCGAAGCTTTCTTT	CASSWIRRDRAEAFF
TRBV28	TRBD1	TRBJ1-2	many	TGTGCCAGCAGTTTGGGACAGGGAGACTACACCTTC	CASSLGQGDYTF
TRBV6-5	TRBD2	TRBJ2-2	many	TGTGCCAGCAGTGGACTAGCGGGGCCCACCGGGGAGCTGTTTTTT	CASSGLAGPTGELFF
TRBV6-1	-	TRBJ2-4	few	TGTGCCAGTGAAAAGGCAATAGTGAGAAACATTCAGTACTTC	CASEKAIVRNIQYF
TRBV7-2	TRBD1	TRBJ2-7	few	TGTGCCAGCAGCTCTGACAGGGGGCCTGACGAGCAGTACTTC	CASSSDRGPDEQYF
TRBV20-1	-	TRBJ2-1	many	TGCAGTGCTAGAGACTTCGGGGGGCTTGATGAGCAGTTCTTC	CSARDFGGLDEQFF
TRBV28	TRBD1	TRBJ2-5	few	TGTGCCAGCAGCGGGAGGACAGGGGCCCAAGAGACCCAGTACTTC	CASSGRTGAQETQYF
TRBV9	-	TRBJ1-1	-	TGTGCCAGCAGCGTAGACCCGACAGGGAACACTGAAGCTTTCTTT	CASSVDPTGNTEAFF
TRBV15	TRBD1	TRBJ1-5	many	TGTGCCACCAGCAGGGACAGGGGTCAGCCCCAGCATTTT	CATSRDRGQPQHF
TRBV5-1	TRBD1	TRBJ2-5	-	TGCGCCAGCAGCTTAACAGGGGGCACAGAGACCCAGTACTTC	CASSLTGGTETQYF
TRBV5-1	-	TRBJ2-1	many	TGCGCCAGCAGCCTTCGCACTAACAATGAGCAGTTCTTC	CASSLRTNNEQFF
TRBV28	TRBD2	TRBJ2-1	-	TGTGCCAGCATCGTGAGCGGGGGGCCATACAATGAGCAGTTCTTC	CASIVSGGPYNEQFF
TRBV4-2	-	TRBJ1-5	many	TGTGCCAGCAGCCAAGACCTATATAGCAATCAGCCCCAGCATTTT	CASSQDLYSNQPQHF
TRBV27	-	TRBJ2-6	few	TGTGCCAGCAGTACACAGGCAGTTGGGGCCAACGTCCTGACTTTC	CASSTQAVGANVLTF
TRBV2	-	TRBJ1-6	-	TGTGCCAGCAGAACCCCGGGGGATAATTCACCCCTCCACTTT	CASRTPGDNSPLHF
TRBV7-8	-	TRBJ2-3	few	TGTGCCAGCAGCTTAGCGCGGGCTAGCGGCACAGATACGCAGTATTTT	CASSLARASGTDTQYF
TRBV7-2	-	TRBJ2-5	few	TGTGCCAGCAGCTTTGGTCCACCCCAGGAGACCCAGTACTTC	CASSFGPPQETQYF
TRBV11-2	-	TRBJ1-1	-	TGTGCCAGCAGCTTAACCGCCCCTGAGGGCGGAACTGAAGCTTTCTTT	CASSLTAPEGGTEAFF
TRBV4-3	-	TRBJ2-1	many	TGCGCCAGCAGCCGAGACTCAAAAGGCTACAATGAGCAGTTCTTC	CASSRDSKGYNEQFF
TRBV28	TRBD1	TRBJ1-6	few	TGTGCCAGCGAGATCGGGACAGCTAATTCACCCCTCCACTTT	CASEIGTANSPLHF
TRBV10-2	TRBD1	TRBJ1-2	many	TGCGCCAGCAGTCAGTCCGAACAGGGGATGAACTATGGCTACACCTTC	CASSQSEQGMNYGYTF
TRBV20-1	-	TRBJ2-3	few	TGCAGTGCTAGAGAGCAGGGAGCCACAGATACGCAGTATTTT	CSAREQGATDTQYF
TRBV29-1	TRBD1	TRBJ1-1	-	TGCAGCGTTCGGACAGGCACTGAAGCTTTCTTT	CSVRTGTEAFF
TRBV7-7	-	TRBJ1-5	-	TGTGCTAGCAGCTTAGAGACAGGAAAGAGCAATCAGCCCCAGCATTTT	CASSLETGKSNQPQHF
TRBV13	TRBD2	TRBJ2-5	few	TGTGCCAGCGGCAGGGGACTAGCGGGGCCCCAAGAGACCCAGTACTTC	CASGRGLAGPQETQYF
TRBV5-6	-	TRBJ2-3	many	TGTGCCAGCAGCTTTCCAAGCACAGATACGCAGTATTTT	CASSFPSTDTQYF
TRBV20-1	-	TRBJ1-2	many	TGCAGTGCTTCCAAGAACCCGGGACGGCAGTATGGCTACACCTTC	CSASKNPGRQYGYTF
TRBV27	TRBD1	TRBJ1-1	-	TGTGCCAGCAGTTCACTTGACAGGGTACCCACTGAAGCTTTCTTT	CASSSLDRVPTEAFF
TRBV29-1	-	TRBJ1-2	few	TGCAGCGTTGTTGGCAGCTATGGCTACACCTTC	CSVVGSYGYTF
TRBV7-2	-	TRBJ2-3	few	TGTGCCAGCAGCATGGGGGTTCGGACCTCAGATACGCAGTATTTT	CASSMGVRTSDTQYF
TRBV3-1	TRBD2	TRBJ2-3	many	TGTGCCAGCAGCCACGCAGGGACTAGCGGGGGAGTGGATACGCAGTATTTT	CASSHAGTSGGVDTQYF
TRBV4-2	-	TRBJ2-5	few	TGTGCCAGCAGCCAAGATTGGCTAGGCGAGACCCAGTACTTC	CASSQDWLGETQYF
TRBV12-3/TRBV12-4	TRBD2	TRBJ2-2	few	TGTGCCAGCATTCTAGGAACTAGCGGGGGCACCGGGGAGCTGTTTTTT	CASILGTSGGTGELFF
TRBV6-5	-	TRBJ1-2	many	TGTGCCAGCAGTCGTCAGGTACTCTATGGCTACACCTTC	CASSRQVLYGYTF
TRBV5-6	-	TRBJ2-2	many	TGTGCCAGCAGAGGGATCGCCGTCACCGGGGAGCTGTTTTTT	CASRGIAVTGELFF
TRBV28	-	TRBJ2-7	-	TGTGCCAGTCTTAAGACGCCTTTCTCCGAGCAGTACTTC	CASLKTPFSEQYF